The 24 T cell receptor beta chains below were found in one sample sequenced in a study of graft-versus-host responses after intestinal transplantation. Repertoires were generated with immunoSEQ multiplex PCR, while TCRdb's copy carries only in-frame clones and drops some. The profile shows 45,000 to 50,000 clones, 90% to 95% of them singletons. Material: PBMCs, obtained 786 days after a first intestinal transplant, on the day of a second. Receptors originate from a human patient who received an intestinal transplant, so some T cells may come from the graft donor.

With respect to this clone: Other nucleotide sequences from this sample produce the same CDR3. The rearrangement links TRBV7-2 to TRBJ1-2; TRBD1 might be the D (6 bases). CDR1 SGHTA and CDR2 FQGNSA come from the germline V gene. The germline V and J ends were trimmed by 4 bases and 4 bases, with 13 bases remaining between them. This CDR3 is built from 14 residues. The CDR3, as DNA: TGTGCCAGCAGCTCAAGACAGGTTAGCTATGGCTACACCTTC. It translates to CASSSRQVSYGYTF.

A note on this clone: The sample contains more than one DNA sequence encoding this CDR3. V usage is TRBV27 and J usage is TRBJ2-7; 14 bases are a match to TRBD2. CDR1 and CDR2 from the germline V gene are MNHEY and SMNVEV (reference sequence). The CDR3 is 14 residues long. With 8 bases clipped from V and 6 bases from J, the junction kept 6 bases outside the gene matches. CDR3 DNA sequence: TGTGCCAGCGGGGGACTAGCGGGAGTAACCGAGCAGTACTTC. Amino acids: CASGGLAGVTEQYF.

This clone was seen once. The chain employs TRBV6-4 and TRBJ1-5; D possibly corresponds to TRBD1 (5 bases). The CDR3 spans 13 residues. V lost 6 bases and J 5 bases, leaving 11 bases between the germline ends. Germline CDR1 reads MRHNA; CDR2 reads SNTAGT. The CDR3 DNA reads TGTGCCAGCAGCTCAGGGCTTGATCAGCCCCAGCATTTT. This codes for CASSSGLDQPQHF.

This chain joins TRBV7-3 and TRBJ1-5; 9 nucleotides agree with TRBD1. The CDR3 consists of 15 residues. V shed 5 bases and J 4 bases; nucleotides not matched to a gene: 6. The germline CDR1 and CDR2 sequences are SGHTA and FQGTGA. CDR3 amino acids: CASSPRDRDNQPQHF. CDR3 nucleotides: TGTGCCAGCAGCCCCCGGGACAGGGATAATCAGCCCCAGCATTTT.

DNA for the CDR3: TGTGCCAGCAGGCCACAGGGGAAGATAGTCGACGAGCAGTACTTC. Protein: CASRPQGKIVDEQYF. The chain links TRBV6-5 to TRBJ2-7; 7 positions match TRBD1. This CDR3 is 15 amino acids long. Germline loops: CDR1 MNHEY, CDR2 SVGAGI. With V trimmed by 6 bases and J by 5 bases, 13 bases remained unmatched.

This clone has just a few counts. The chain combines TRBV6-4 with TRBJ1-1; D may be TRBD1 (5 bases). Germline CDR1 MRHNA, CDR2 SNTAGT. This CDR3 comprises 13 residues. The V gene lost 3 bases and the J gene lost 5 bases, with 10 bases spanning the gap. The CDR3 DNA sequence: TGTGCCAGCAGTGAACAGGTTTCGACTGAAGCTTTCTTT. This codes for CASSEQVSTEAFF.

The V call is TRBV19, the J call TRBJ1-3; D call uncertain. The CDR3 is 13 residues long. In germline, CDR1 is LNHDA, CDR2 SQIVND (reference sequence). Trimming cost V 6 bases and J 0 bases, with 6 bases left between them. The DNA for the CDR3 is TGTGCCAGTAGGTACGTCTCTGGAAACACCATATATTTT. It codes for CASRYVSGNTIYF.

The chain combines TRBV4-1 with TRBJ1-2; D gene uncertain. Germline V gene lookup returns CDR1 MGHRA and CDR2 YSYEKL. This CDR3 contains 15 residues. The V end was cut by 1 base, the J end by 7 bases, with 16 bases between. CDR3 sequence: CASSQGFGVLGGYTF. Here the CDR3 DNA reads TGCGCCAGCAGCCAAGGTTTCGGGGTCCTGGGTGGCTACACCTTC.

The chain links TRBV7-9 to TRBJ1-4, with D possibly being TRBD1 (5 bases). Trimming shortened V by 5 bases and J by 8 bases, and 15 bases separated the two germline ends. The CDR3 covers 14 residues. Germline CDR1 reads SEHNR; CDR2 reads FQNEAQ (reference sequence). DNA for the CDR3: TGTGCCAGCAGCCCCCGGGACGGTATGGAAAAACTGTTTTTT. Encoded protein: CASSPRDGMEKLFF.

The V and J genes are TRBV11-2 and TRBJ2-7, with 11 bases identical to TRBD1. The germline V gene encodes CDR1 SGHAT and CDR2 FQNNGV. V dropped 0 bases and J dropped 4; count of bases not matched to a gene: 11. This CDR3 is 18 amino acids long. The CDR3 DNA reads TGTGCCAGCAGCTTAGAGAAATCCCCGGGACAGGGGGTTTACGAGCAGTACTTC. Protein: CASSLEKSPGQGVYEQYF.

The chain links TRBV5-1 to TRBJ2-1; TRBD2 aligns across 10 bases. CDR3 size: 15 residues. CDR1 SGHRS and CDR2 YFSETQ come from the germline V gene. V lost 5 bases and J lost 0; bases outside the gene matches: 2. This CDR3 reads CASSGLAASYNEQFF. The CDR3 region has the DNA TGCGCCAGCAGTGGACTAGCGGCCTCCTACAATGAGCAGTTCTTC.

V is TRBV19 and J is TRBJ2-1, with TRBD2 identical over 10 bases. The junction had 3 bases not matched to a gene; V was cut back by 4 bases and J by 6 bases. This CDR3 spans 14 amino acids. Germline V gene sequence: CDR1 LNHDA, CDR2 SQIVND (reference sequence). In DNA form, the CDR3 reads TGTGCCAGTAGTAAGCGGGAGGGCCTCAATGAGCAGTTCTTC. Translating gives CASSKREGLNEQFF.

CDR3 sequence reads: CASSTPCRSYGYTF. DNA for the CDR3: TGTGCCAGCAGCACTCCCTGCAGGTCCTATGGCTACACCTTC. The chain employs TRBV7-9 and TRBJ1-2; D not certain. Germline assignment: CDR1 SEHNR and CDR2 FQNEAQ (reference sequence). This CDR3 comprises 14 residues. Trimming pared 5 bases from V and 4 bases from J, leaving 14 bases between.

The DNA of the CDR3 is TGTGCCATCAGTCAAACTAGCGGGAGATCAGATACGCAGTATTTT. This translates into CAISQTSGRSDTQYF. The chain joins TRBV10-3 to TRBJ2-3; 11 nucleotides agree with TRBD2. Germline V gene lookup returns CDR1 ENHRY and CDR2 SYGVKD. J was trimmed by 4 bases and V by 5 bases; bases with no gene match: 5. This CDR3 comprises 15 residues.

This sequence joins TRBV27 and TRBJ2-1, with D perhaps TRBD1 or TRBD2 (5 bases each). Germline V gene data show CDR1 as MNHEY and CDR2 as SMNVEV (reference sequence). Trimming took 2 bases from V and 10 from J, leaving 12 bases between them. The CDR3 loop spans 13 amino acids. In DNA form, the CDR3 reads TGTGCCAGCAGTTTAGGGGGAGTGGGGGAGCAGTTCTTC. The encoded protein is CASSLGGVGEQFF.

This clone has more than one count but fewer than ten. V and J are TRBV4-1 and TRBJ2-1, with 8 bases fitting TRBD2. Trimming took 1 base from V and 2 from J; bases not matched to a gene: 4. The length of the CDR3 is 16 residues. The germline V gene has CDR1 MGHRA and CDR2 YSYEKL. The CDR3 reads CASSQGAGEPYNEQFF. As DNA, the CDR3 is TGCGCCAGCAGCCAAGGAGCGGGAGAACCCTACAATGAGCAGTTCTTC.

CDR3 amino acids: CASSMRTSGSSYEQYF. DNA for the CDR3: TGTGCCAGCAGTATGAGGACTAGCGGGAGTTCCTACGAGCAGTACTTC. The V gene is TRBV27, the J gene TRBJ2-7, with 13 bases matching TRBD2. V dropped 5 bases and J dropped 1; count of bases not matched to a gene: 5. The CDR3 extends over 16 amino acids. Looked up from germline, CDR1 is MNHEY and CDR2 is SMNVEV (reference sequence).

This chain links TRBV11-3 with TRBJ1-2; no clear D gene. CDR3 length equals 15 residues. Trimming left V 11 bases short and J 6 bases short, with 25 bases between. Per germline, CDR1 SGHNT and CDR2 YENEEA. In DNA form, the CDR3 reads TGTGCCGGCCAAGACACCTCCCGCGTCCAGGATGGCTACACCTTC. Amino acids: CAGQDTSRVQDGYTF.

V usage is TRBV27 and J usage is TRBJ2-3, with 8 bases that match TRBD2. CDR3 size: 16 residues. V shed 4 bases, J shed 2 bases, and the junction held 8 bases outside the gene matches. Germline V CDR1 and CDR2: MNHEY, SMNVEV (reference sequence). CDR3 DNA: TGTGCCAGCAGTTCCTCCGGGGGGGGCGTCACAGATACGCAGTATTTT. It specifies CASSSSGGGVTDTQYF.

V usage is TRBV19 and J usage is TRBJ1-6; TRBD1 might be the D (6 bases). CDR1 is LNHDA, CDR2 SQIVND, per germline (reference sequence). This CDR3 contains 14 residues. Trimming left V 5 bases short and J 7 bases short, with 12 bases between. In DNA, the CDR3 is TGTGCCAGTAGTCGGACAGTCGGAAATTCACCCCTCCACTTT. The encoded protein is CASSRTVGNSPLHF. The full variable domain, rest sourced from reference TRBV19 and TRBJ1-6, is DGGITQSPKYLFRKEGQNVTLSCEQNLNHDAMYWYRQDPGQGLRLIYYSQIVNDFQKGDIAEGYSVSREKKESFPLTVTSAQKNPTAFYLCASSRTVGNSPLHFGNGTRLTVT.

V usage is TRBV30 and J usage is TRBJ2-5; TRBD2 aligns across 7 bases. The CDR3 is 15 amino acids. Germline V gene sequence: CDR1 GTSNPN, CDR2 SVGIG (reference sequence). With 3 bases clipped from V and 4 bases from J, the junction kept 11 bases outside the gene matches. The CDR3 DNA is TGTGCCTGGAGCCCCGGGGAGGGGCGCGCAGAGACCCAGTACTTC. Translating it yields CAWSPGEGRAETQYF.

This clone was seen more than once but under ten times. J is TRBJ2-2 and V is TRBV9; a possible D gene is TRBD2 (6 bases). Trimming cost V 2 bases and J 2 bases, with 10 bases left between them. Germline values: CDR1 SGDLS, CDR2 YYNGEE. The length of the CDR3 is 15 residues. For the CDR3, the DNA is TGTGCCAGCAGCGTCTACGGGGGAAACACCGGGGAGCTGTTTTTT. Translating gives CASSVYGGNTGELFF.

The V call is TRBV20-1, the J call TRBJ2-7, with D unresolved. This CDR3 has 11 residues. Germline CDR1 is DFQATT and CDR2 is SNEGSKA (reference sequence). The ends were cut back, 4 bases at V and 3 bases at J, with 7 bases in the middle. The chain's CDR3 is CSATGYYEQYF. CDR3 nucleotide sequence: TGCAGTGCTACCGGTTACTACGAGCAGTACTTC.

CDR3 in amino acids: CASSQRPQRPLADTQYF. The CDR3 DNA sequence: TGTGCCAGTAGTCAGCGACCTCAACGCCCACTGGCAGATACGCAGTATTTT. This rearrangement joins TRBV19 to TRBJ2-3; D is uncertain. CDR1 is LNHDA and CDR2 is SQIVND in the germline V gene (reference sequence). V was clipped by 5 bases and J by 4 bases, with 22 bases between them. The CDR3 contains 17 residues.